This entry concerns a single T cell receptor beta chain. This sample was taken from a study of regulatory T cells in long-lasting Graves disease. Arm-PCR of CDR3 regions and iRepertoire HTBI primers were the basis on which TCR beta libraries were built. TCRdb analysed the multiplex PCR reads with MiXCR anew, one entry per CDR3 protein. The sample lists approximately 540,000 distinct CDR3 sequences; approximately 12% were seen once. The CDR3 runs to 15 residues. The V segment lost 6 bases and the J segment 3 bases; nucleotides outside the gene matches: 7. Germline-derived CDR1 and CDR2 are LGHDT and YNNKEL (reference sequence). The time point is: newly diagnosed GD, antithyroid drugs for less than 3 months. The TCR library was prepared using RNA isolated from PBMCs. These data were likewise used in another study, on T cells in Graves' hyperthyroidism and ophthalmopathy. From that report: Prediction of ophthalmopathy progression came a median roughly 6.7 months pre-onset.

Sequences were derived from peripheral blood mononuclear cells (PBMCs), sampled at new diagnosis, from a patient treated with antithyroid drugs. V gene TRBV3-1 combines with J gene TRBJ2-1, with 8 bases that match TRBD1. The sequence was obtained from a woman in her twenties or thirties with Graves disease. CDR3 protein: CASRRAGTGYNEQFF. CDR3 DNA: TGTGCCAGCAGACGGGCCGGGACAGGCTACAATGAGCAGTTCTTC.